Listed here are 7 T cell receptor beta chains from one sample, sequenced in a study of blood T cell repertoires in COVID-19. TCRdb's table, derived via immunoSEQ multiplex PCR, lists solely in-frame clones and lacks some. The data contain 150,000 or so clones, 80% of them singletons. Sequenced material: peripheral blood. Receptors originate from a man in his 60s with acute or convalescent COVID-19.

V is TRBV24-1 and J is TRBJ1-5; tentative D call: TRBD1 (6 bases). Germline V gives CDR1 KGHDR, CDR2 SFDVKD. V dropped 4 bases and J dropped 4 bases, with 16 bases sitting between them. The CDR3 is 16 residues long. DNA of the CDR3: TGTGCCACCAGTGACGCCGGACAGACTCCAAATCAGCCCCAGCATTTT. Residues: CATSDAGQTPNQPQHF.

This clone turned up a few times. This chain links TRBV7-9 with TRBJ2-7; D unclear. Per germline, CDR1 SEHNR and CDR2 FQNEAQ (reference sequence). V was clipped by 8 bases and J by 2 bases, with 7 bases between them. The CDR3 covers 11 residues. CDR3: CASGTAYEQYF. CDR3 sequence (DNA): TGTGCCAGCGGCACAGCCTACGAGCAGTACTTC.

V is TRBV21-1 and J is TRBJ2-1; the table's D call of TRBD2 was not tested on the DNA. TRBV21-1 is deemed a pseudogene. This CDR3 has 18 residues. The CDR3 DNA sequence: TGTGCCAGCAGCAAAGCGGGAAGACTAGCGGAGGACGACAATGAGCAGTTCTTC. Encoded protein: CASSKAGRLAEDDNEQFF.

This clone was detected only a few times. The CDR3 DNA sequence: TGTGCCAGCAGTGACTTCTCGAACTATGGCTACACCTTC. Its translation: CASSDFSNYGYTF. The chain recombines TRBV2 with TRBJ1-2; the D is unclear. This CDR3 has 13 amino acids. The V gene's germline CDR1 is SNHLY and CDR2 FYNNEI. The V end lost 3 bases, the J end lost 2 bases, and 7 bases lay between the germline ends.

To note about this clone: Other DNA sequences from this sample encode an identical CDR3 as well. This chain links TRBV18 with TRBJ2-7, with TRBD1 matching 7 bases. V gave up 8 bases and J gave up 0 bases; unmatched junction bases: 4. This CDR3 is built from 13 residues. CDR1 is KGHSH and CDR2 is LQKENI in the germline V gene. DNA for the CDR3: TGTGCCAGCCGAAGGGACAGCTCCTACGAGCAGTACTTC. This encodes CASRRDSSYEQYF. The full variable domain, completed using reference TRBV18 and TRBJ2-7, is NAGVMQNPRHLVRRRGQEARLRCSPMKGHSHVYWYRQLPEEGLKFMVYLQKENIIDESGMPKERFSAEFPKEGPSILRIQQVVRGDSAAYFCASRRDSSYEQYFGPGTRLTVT.

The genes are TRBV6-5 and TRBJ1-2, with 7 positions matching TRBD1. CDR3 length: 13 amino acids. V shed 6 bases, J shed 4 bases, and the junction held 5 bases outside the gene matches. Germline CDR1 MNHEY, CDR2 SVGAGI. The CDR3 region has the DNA TGTGCCAGCAGGGACAGGCCGCTCTATGGCTACACCTTC. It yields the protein CASRDRPLYGYTF.

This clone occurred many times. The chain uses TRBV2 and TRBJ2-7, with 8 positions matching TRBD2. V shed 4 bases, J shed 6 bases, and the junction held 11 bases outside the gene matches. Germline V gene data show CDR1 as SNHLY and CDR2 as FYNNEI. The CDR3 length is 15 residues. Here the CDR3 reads CASSVRTGLGSEQYF. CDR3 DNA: TGTGCCAGCAGTGTTAGAACGGGACTAGGTTCCGAGCAGTACTTC. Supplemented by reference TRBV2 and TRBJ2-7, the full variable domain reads EPEVTQTPSHQVTQMGQEVILRCVPISNHLYFYWYRQILGQKVEFLVSFYNNEISEKSEIFDDQFSVERPDGSNFTLKIRSTKLEDSAMYFCASSVRTGLGSEQYFGPGTRLTVT.